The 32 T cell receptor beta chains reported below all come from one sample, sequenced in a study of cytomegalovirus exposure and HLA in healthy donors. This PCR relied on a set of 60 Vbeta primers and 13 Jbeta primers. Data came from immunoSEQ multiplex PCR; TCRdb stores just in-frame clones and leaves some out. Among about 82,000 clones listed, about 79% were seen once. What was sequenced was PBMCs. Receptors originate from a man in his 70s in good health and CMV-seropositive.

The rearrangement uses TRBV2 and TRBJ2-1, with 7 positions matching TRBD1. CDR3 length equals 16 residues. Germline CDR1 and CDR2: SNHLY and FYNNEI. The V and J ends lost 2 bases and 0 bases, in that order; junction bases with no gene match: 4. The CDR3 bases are TGTGCCAGCAGTGAAAGGGGGCGAGGCTCCTACAATGAGCAGTTCTTC. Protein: CASSERGRGSYNEQFF.

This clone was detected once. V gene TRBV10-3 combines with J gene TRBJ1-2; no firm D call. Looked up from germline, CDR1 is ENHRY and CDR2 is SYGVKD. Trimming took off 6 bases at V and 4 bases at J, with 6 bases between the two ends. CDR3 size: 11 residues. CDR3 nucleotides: TGTGCCATCAGCTATCGCTATGGCTACACCTTC. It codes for CAISYRYGYTF.

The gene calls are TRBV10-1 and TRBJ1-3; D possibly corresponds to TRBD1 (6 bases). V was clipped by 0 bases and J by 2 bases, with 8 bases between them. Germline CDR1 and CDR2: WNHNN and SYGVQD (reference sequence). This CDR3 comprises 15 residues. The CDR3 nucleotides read TGCGCCAGCAGTGAGTCGTCAGGGGCTGGAAACACCATATATTTT. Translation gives CASSESSGAGNTIYF.

The CDR3 loop is CASSPLGLSYNEQFF. The CDR3 DNA reads as TGTGCCAGCAGCCCTTTAGGACTATCGTACAATGAGCAGTTCTTC. This chain joins TRBV7-6 and TRBJ2-1, with a possible D match to TRBD2 (6 bases). The germline gives CDR1 SGHVS, CDR2 FNYEAQ. The CDR3 has 15 residues. The V end lost 5 bases, the J end lost 4 bases, and 15 bases lay between the germline ends.

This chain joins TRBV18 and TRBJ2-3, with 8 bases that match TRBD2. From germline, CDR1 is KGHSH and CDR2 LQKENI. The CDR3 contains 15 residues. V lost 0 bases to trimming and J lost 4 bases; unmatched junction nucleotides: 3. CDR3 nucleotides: TGTGCCAGCTCACCACCGGCTAGCGGGCCAGATACGCAGTATTTT. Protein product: CASSPPASGPDTQYF.

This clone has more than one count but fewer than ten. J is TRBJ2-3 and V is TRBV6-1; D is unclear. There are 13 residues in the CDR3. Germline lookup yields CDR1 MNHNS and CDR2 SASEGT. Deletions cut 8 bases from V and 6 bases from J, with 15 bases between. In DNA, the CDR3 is TGTGCCAGCCGGCAGGATTGGTGGGATACGCAGTATTTT. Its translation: CASRQDWWDTQYF.

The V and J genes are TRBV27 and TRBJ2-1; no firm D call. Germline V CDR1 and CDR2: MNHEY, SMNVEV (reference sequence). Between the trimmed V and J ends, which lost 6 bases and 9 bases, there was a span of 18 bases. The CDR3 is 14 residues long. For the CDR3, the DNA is TGTGCCAGCAGAACCGGCGGAACCCCAATTGAGCAGTTCTTC. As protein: CASRTGGTPIEQFF.

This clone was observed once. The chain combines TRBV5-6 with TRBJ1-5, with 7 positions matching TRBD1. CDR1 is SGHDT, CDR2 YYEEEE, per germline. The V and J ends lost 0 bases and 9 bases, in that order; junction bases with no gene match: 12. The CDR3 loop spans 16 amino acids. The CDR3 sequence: CASSLGGQGGWWPQHF. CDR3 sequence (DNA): TGTGCCAGCAGCTTGGGGGGCCAAGGGGGCTGGTGGCCCCAGCATTTT.

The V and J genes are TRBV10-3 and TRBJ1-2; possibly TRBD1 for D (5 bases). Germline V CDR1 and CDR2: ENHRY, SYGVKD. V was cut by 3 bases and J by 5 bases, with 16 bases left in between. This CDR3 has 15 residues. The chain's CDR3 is CAISDQTGGGYGYTF. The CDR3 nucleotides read TGTGCCATCAGTGACCAAACAGGCGGCGGTTATGGCTACACCTTC.

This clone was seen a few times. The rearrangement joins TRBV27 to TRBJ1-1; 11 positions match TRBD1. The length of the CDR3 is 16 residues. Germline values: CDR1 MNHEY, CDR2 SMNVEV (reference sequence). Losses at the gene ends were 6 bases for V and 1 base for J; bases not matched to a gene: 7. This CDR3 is CASSRGQGASNTEAFF. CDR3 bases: TGTGCCAGCAGCCGCGGACAGGGGGCTTCGAACACTGAAGCTTTCTTT.

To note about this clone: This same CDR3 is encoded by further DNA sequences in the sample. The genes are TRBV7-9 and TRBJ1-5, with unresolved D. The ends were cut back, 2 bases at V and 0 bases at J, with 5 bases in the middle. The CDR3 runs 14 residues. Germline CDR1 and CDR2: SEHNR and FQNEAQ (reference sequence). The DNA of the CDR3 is TGTGCCAGCAGCTTACGAGATAGCAATCAGCCCCAGCATTTT. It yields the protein CASSLRDSNQPQHF.

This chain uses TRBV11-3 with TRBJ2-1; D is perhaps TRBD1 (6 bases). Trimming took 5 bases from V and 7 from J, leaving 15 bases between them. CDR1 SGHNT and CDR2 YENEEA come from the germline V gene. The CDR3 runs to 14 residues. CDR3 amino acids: CASSRGTSQNEQFF. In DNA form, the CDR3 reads TGTGCCAGCAGCCGTGGGACATCCCAAAATGAGCAGTTCTTC.

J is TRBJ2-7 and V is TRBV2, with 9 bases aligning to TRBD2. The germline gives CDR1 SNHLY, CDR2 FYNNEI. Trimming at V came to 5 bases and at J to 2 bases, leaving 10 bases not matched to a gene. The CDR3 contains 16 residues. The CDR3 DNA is TGTGCCAGCAGTTATATGGGGACTAGCCGACCCTACGAGCAGTACTTC. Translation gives CASSYMGTSRPYEQYF.

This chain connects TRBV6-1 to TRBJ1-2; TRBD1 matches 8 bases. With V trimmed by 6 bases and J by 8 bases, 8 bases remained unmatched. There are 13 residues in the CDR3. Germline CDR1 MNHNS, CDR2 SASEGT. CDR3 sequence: CASRADRGAGYTF. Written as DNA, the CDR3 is TGTGCCAGCAGGGCCGACAGGGGTGCCGGCTACACCTTC.

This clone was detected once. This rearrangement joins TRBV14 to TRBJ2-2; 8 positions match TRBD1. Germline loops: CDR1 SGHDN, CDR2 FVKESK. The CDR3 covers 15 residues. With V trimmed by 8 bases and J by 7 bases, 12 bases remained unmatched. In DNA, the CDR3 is TGTGCCAGCTCCCCCAGGGCAGGGGGCTTCGGGGAGCTGTTTTTT. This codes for CASSPRAGGFGELFF.

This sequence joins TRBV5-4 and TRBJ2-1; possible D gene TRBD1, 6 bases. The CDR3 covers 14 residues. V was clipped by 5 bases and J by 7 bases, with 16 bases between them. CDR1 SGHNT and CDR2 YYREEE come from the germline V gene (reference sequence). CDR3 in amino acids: CASRPRDRYNEQFF. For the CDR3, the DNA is TGTGCCAGCAGACCCCGCGACAGGTATAATGAGCAGTTCTTC.

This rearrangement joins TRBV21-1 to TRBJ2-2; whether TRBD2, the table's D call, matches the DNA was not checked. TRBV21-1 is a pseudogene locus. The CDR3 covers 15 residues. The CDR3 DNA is TGTGCCAGCGGTCAAGGGCTAGCGGTCACCGGGGAGCTGTTTTTT. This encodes CASGQGLAVTGELFF.

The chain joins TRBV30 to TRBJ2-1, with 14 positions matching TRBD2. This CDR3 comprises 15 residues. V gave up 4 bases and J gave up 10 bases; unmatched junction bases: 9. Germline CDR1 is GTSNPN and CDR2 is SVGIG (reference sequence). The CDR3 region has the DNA TGTGCCTGGACACCGGGACTAGCGGGAGTAGAAGAGCAGTTCTTC. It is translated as CAWTPGLAGVEEQFF.

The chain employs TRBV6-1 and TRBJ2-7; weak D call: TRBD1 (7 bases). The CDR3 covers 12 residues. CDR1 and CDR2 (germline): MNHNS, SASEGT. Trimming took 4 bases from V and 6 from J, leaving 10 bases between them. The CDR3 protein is CASSVQGGEQYF. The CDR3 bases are TGTGCCAGCAGTGTCCAGGGGGGCGAGCAGTACTTC.

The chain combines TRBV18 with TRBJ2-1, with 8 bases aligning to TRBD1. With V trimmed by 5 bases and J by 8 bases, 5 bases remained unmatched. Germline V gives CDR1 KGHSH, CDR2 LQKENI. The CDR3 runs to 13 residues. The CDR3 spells CASSASQGDEQFF. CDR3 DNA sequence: TGTGCCAGCTCAGCATCACAGGGGGATGAGCAGTTCTTC.

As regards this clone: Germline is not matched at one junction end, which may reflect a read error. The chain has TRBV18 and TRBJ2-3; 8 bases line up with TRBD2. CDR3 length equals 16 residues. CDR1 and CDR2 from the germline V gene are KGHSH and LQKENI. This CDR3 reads CVSSRPGLRGADTQYF. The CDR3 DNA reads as TGTGTCAGCTCACGACCCGGACTGCGGGGGGCAGATACGCAGTATTTT.

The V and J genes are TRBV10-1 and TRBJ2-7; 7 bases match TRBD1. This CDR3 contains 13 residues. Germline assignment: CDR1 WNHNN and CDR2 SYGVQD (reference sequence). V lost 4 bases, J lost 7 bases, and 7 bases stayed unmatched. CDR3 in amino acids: CASSAAGGREQYF. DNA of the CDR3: TGCGCCAGCAGTGCTGCAGGGGGACGGGAGCAGTACTTC.

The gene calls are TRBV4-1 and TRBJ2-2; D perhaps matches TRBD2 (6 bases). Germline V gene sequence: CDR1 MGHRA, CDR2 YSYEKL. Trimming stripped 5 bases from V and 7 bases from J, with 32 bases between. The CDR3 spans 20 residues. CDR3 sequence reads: CASSDTMMGKGGGIGGELFF. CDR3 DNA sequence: TGCGCCAGCAGCGACACGATGATGGGTAAGGGTGGCGGGATAGGCGGGGAGCTGTTTTTT.

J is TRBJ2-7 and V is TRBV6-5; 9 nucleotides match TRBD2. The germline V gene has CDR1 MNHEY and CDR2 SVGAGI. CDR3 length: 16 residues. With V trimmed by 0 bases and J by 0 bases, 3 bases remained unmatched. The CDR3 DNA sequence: TGTGCCAGCAGTTACTCACTAGCGGGTATCTCCTACGAGCAGTACTTC. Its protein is CASSYSLAGISYEQYF.

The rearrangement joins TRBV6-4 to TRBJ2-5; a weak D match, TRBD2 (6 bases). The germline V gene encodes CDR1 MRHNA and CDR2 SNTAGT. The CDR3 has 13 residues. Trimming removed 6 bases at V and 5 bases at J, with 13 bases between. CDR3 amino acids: CASSSQEGETQYF. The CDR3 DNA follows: TGTGCCAGCAGCAGCCAGGAGGGGGAGACCCAGTACTTC.

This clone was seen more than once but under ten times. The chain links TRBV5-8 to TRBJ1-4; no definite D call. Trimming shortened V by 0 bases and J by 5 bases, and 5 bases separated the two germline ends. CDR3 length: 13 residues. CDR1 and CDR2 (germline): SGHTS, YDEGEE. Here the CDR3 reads CASSLDRNEKLFF. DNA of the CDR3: TGTGCCAGCAGCTTGGACCGGAATGAAAAACTGTTTTTT.

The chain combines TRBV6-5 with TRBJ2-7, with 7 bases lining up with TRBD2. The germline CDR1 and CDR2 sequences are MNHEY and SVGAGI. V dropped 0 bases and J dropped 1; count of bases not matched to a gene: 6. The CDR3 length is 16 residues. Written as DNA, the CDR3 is TGTGCCAGCAGTTACTCTCGGACTAGGGATTCCTACGAGCAGTACTTC. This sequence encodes CASSYSRTRDSYEQYF.

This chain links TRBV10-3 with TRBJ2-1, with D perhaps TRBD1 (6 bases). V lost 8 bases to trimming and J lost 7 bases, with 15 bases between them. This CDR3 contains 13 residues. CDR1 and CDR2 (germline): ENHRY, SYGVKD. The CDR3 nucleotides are TGTGCCATCTCTTTGGACCAGGGGAATGAGCAGTTCTTC. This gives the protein CAISLDQGNEQFF.

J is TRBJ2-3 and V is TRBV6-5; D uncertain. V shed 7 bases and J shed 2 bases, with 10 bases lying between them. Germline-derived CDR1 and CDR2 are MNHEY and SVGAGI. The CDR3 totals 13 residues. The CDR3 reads CASKESATDTQYF. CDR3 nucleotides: TGTGCCAGCAAGGAGTCCGCCACAGATACGCAGTATTTT.

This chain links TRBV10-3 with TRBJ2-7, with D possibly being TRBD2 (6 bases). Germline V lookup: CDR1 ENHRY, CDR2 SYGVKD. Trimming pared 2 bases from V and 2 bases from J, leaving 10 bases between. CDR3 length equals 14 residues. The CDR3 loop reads CAISEGSGPYEQYF. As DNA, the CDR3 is TGTGCCATCAGTGAGGGGAGCGGGCCCTACGAGCAGTACTTC.

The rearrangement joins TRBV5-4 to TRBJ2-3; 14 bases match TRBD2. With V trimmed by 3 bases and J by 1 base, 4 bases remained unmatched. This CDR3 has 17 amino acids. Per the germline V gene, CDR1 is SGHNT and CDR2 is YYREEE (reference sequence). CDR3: CASSSGTSGGRTDTQYF. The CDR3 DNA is TGTGCCAGCAGCTCCGGGACTAGCGGGGGACGCACAGATACGCAGTATTTT.

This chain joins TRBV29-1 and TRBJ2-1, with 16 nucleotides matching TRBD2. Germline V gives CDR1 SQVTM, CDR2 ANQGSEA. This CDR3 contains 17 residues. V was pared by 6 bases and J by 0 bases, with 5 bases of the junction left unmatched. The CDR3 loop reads CSVLGLAGGFSYNEQFF. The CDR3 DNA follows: TGCAGCGTCCTGGGACTAGCGGGGGGGTTCTCCTACAATGAGCAGTTCTTC.